The T cell receptor (beta chain) under discussion was sequenced for a study of Graves' ophthalmopathy and Graves' hyperthyroidism. General study findings and limits: Most thyroid clonotypes with frequency above 0.001 were detected in blood too.

Only newly diagnosed hyperthyroidism patients aged 18 to 65, with under 2 months' duration, were enrolled. Amplified TCR beta CDR3 regions were obtained using RNA transcripts as template. The first round was an RT-PCR with HTBI primers, and the second round was a multiplex PCR. TCRdb re-analysed the multiplex PCR reads in MiXCR, keeping a single row per CDR3 protein. The sample contains hundreds of thousands of distinct CDR3 sequences, about 20% of which appear only once. Remarks on this clonotype: The antigen is unknown.

Deletions cut 1 base from V and 3 bases from J, with 17 bases between. Germline values: CDR1 SGHNT, CDR2 YYREEE (reference sequence). The CDR3 spans 17 residues. V is TRBV5-4 and J is TRBJ1-5, with D maybe TRBD1 (5 bases). Specimen: peripheral blood. The TCR sequence derives from a woman aged 18-35 years with stable Graves' hyperthyroidism. Some clones in this sample may be carry-over from other donors' samples. In DNA, the CDR3 is TGTGCCAGCAGCTTGTTGGGGGGACCGTCCAACAATCAGCCCCAGCATTTT. Protein product: CASSLLGGPSNNQPQHF.